This TCR beta chain is from a study of T cell changes during pregnancy in multiple sclerosis. Germline V gene sequence: CDR1 SGHRS, CDR2 YFSETQ. Trimming cost V 8 bases and J 2 bases; bases outside gene matches: 10. CDR3 length: 15 residues. Assay used: immunoSEQ multiplex PCR; TCRdb lists only in-frame clones, some missing. The sample has 65,000 to 85,000 clones, 90% to 95% seen once. The sequence derives from a female donor with multiple sclerosis, enrolled in a pregnancy study. The sequencing here drew on CD4+ T cells from peripheral blood mononuclear cells, taken before pregnancy. The rearrangement uses TRBV5-1 and TRBJ1-5; 7 bases align to TRBD1. The CDR3 DNA sequence: TGCGCCAGGGTTCTTGGAGGACAGGGCAATCAGCCCCAGCATTTT. This encodes CARVLGGQGNQPQHF.